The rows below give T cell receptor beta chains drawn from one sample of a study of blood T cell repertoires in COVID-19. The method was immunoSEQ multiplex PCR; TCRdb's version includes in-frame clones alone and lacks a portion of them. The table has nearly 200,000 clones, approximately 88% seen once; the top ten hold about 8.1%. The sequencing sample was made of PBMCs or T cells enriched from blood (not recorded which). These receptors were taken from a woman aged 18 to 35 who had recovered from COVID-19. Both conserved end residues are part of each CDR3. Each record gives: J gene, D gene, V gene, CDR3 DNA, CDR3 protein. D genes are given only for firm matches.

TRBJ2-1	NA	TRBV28	TGTGCCAGCAGTGCAGGGGGGTCCTACAATGAGCAGTTCTTC	CASSAGGSYNEQFF
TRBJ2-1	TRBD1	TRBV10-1	TGCGCCAGCAGTGATTCAGGGGGAGTTGGGAATGAGCAGTTCTTC	CASSDSGGVGNEQFF
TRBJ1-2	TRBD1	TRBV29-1	TGCAGCGTCGATACCGGGACAGGGTTTAGCTATGGCTACACCTTC	CSVDTGTGFSYGYTF
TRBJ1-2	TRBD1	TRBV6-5	TGTGCCAGCAGTTACGTACAGGGGTTGGGCTATGGCTACACCTTC	CASSYVQGLGYGYTF
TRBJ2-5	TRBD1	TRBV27	TGTGCCAGCAGTTCGAACCGGGACAGGGGGCGCCTCGAGACCCAGTACTTC	CASSSNRDRGRLETQYF
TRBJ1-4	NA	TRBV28	TGTGCCAGCACCCCGGGTGAAAAACTGTTTTTT	CASTPGEKLFF
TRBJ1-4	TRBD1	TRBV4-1	TGCGCCAGCAGCCCGACAGGGGGGGACAATGAAAAACTGTTTTTT	CASSPTGGDNEKLFF
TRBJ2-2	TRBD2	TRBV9	TGTGCCAGCAGCTTGGGACTAGCGGGGGGGCCTGGCGGGGAGCTGTTTTTT	CASSLGLAGGPGGELFF
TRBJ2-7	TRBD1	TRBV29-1	TGCAGCGTTGAAGGGGGTCTGAGACAGGGGGTGAACGAGCAGTACTTC	CSVEGGLRQGVNEQYF
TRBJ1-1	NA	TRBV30	TGTGCCTGGAAAATAAAAGAGGGTTGGGGGGGTGAAGCTTTCTTT	CAWKIKEGWGGEAFF
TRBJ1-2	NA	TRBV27	TGTGCCAGCAGTTACAGGGCCTCTATGGGCTACACCTTC	CASSYRASMGYTF
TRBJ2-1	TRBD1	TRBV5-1	TGCGCCAGCAGCTGGGGACAGGGCTTAGACAATGAGCAGTTCTTC	CASSWGQGLDNEQFF
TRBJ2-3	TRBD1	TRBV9	TGTGCCAGCAGCGCCCCCGGGACAGGGGCCGGGCAGTATTTT	CASSAPGTGAGQYF